This TCR beta chain is drawn from a study of blood T cell repertoires in COVID-19. Study summary: Samples taken during acute and convalescent COVID-19 were collected in the United States, Italy and Spain.

In this sample, this clone turned up a few times. Original data processing: Nucleated cell counts were estimated from reference gene primer amplification. Measured with immunoSEQ multiplex PCR; TCRdb has only the in-frame clones, and not every one. That table furnishes V, J and clone size, whereas the DNA furnished D and trimming. Altogether more than 200,000 clones are present, 70% to 90% being singletons, with the ten largest covering 2% to 2.5%. This clonotype was sampled from a woman between 45 and 60 years old with acute or convalescent COVID-19. Source material: peripheral blood.

CDR3 loop: CASSAQGQKTNEQFF. CDR3 bases: TGTGCCAGCAGCGCCCAAGGACAAAAAACAAATGAGCAGTTCTTC. The chain joins TRBV11-2 to TRBJ2-1; D is possibly TRBD1 (5 bases). Germline CDR1 reads SGHAT; CDR2 reads FQNNGV. The CDR3 is 15 amino acids. V dropped 5 bases and J dropped 7 bases, with 18 bases sitting between them.